The source of this T cell receptor beta chain is a study of CD8 T cells in Susac syndrome. After extraction with the RNeasy kit, about 0.5 to 1 ug of the RNA was reverse transcribed using random hexamers. The method of amplification for TCR beta CDR3 was immunoSEQ multiplex PCR, covering 54 Vbeta and 13 Jbeta. TCRdb re-called the immunoSEQ multiplex PCR reads with MiXCR, one entry per CDR3 protein. The sample includes around 200,000 distinct CDR3 sequences, 90% to 95% seen only once; the top ten take 0.1%. CDR3 length: 12 residues. The germline CDR1 and CDR2 sequences are SQVTM and ANQGSEA. V lost 4 bases, J lost 6 bases, and 9 bases lay in between.

The TCR was taken from a human donor in good health. The rearrangement joins TRBV29-1 to TRBJ2-2, with no clear D. Specimen: CD4+ T cells from PBMCs. The CDR3 sequence: CSVGRQPGELFF. CDR3 coding DNA: TGCAGCGTTGGACGGCAGCCCGGGGAGCTGTTTTTT.